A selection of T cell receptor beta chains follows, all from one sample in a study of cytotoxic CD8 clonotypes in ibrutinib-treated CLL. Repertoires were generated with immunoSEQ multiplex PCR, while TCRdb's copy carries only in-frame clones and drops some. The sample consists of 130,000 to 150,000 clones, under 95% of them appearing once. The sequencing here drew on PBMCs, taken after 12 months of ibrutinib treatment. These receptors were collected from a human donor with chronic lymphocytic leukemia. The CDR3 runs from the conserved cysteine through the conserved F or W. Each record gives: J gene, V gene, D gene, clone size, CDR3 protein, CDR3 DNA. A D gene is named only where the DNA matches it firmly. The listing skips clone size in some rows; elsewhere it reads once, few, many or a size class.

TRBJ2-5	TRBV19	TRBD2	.	CASSPGLAEGGAQETQYF	TGTGCCAGTAGTCCAGGACTAGCGGAAGGAGGGGCCCAAGAGACCCAGTACTTC
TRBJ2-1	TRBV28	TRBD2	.	CASTPGWREPPEQFF	TGTGCCAGCACCCCCGGGTGGCGGGAGCCACCTGAGCAGTTCTTC
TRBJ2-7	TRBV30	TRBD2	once	CAWSPGLAGVSEQYF	TGTGCCTGGAGCCCCGGGCTAGCGGGAGTCAGCGAGCAGTACTTC
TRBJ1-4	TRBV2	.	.	CASSEEKLFF	TGTGCCAGCAGTGAGGAAAAACTGTTTTTT
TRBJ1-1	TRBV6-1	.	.	CASSAEAFTEAFF	TGTGCCAGCAGTGCGGAGGCTTTCACTGAAGCTTTCTTT
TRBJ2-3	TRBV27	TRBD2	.	CASSLLGLADTDTQYF	TGTGCCAGCAGTTTATTGGGACTAGCGGACACAGATACGCAGTATTTT
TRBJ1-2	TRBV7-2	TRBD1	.	CASSLTGGKGEDYGYTF	TGTGCCAGCAGCTTGACAGGGGGTAAGGGAGAGGACTATGGCTACACCTTC
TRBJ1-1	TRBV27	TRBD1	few	CASSSSRTGRTEAFF	TGTGCCAGCAGTTCATCACGGACAGGGCGCACTGAAGCTTTCTTT
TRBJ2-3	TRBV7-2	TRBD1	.	CASSLARDRVADTQYF	TGTGCCAGCAGCTTAGCGCGGGACAGGGTGGCAGATACGCAGTATTTT
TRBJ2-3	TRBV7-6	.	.	CASSFFLQHTDTQYF	TGTGCCAGCAGCTTCTTTCTGCAACACACAGATACGCAGTATTTT
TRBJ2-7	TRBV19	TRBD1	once	CASQGQGSPYEQYF	TGTGCCAGCCAGGGACAGGGGAGCCCCTACGAGCAGTACTTC
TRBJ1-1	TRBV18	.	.	CASSPMNTEAFF	TGTGCCAGCTCACCTATGAACACTGAAGCTTTCTTT
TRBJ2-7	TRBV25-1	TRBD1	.	CASSKTGAGEQCF	TGTGCCAGCAGTAAGACAGGGGCCGGCGAGCAGTGCTTC
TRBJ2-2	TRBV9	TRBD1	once	CASSGTGDPTHTGELFF	TGTGCCAGCAGCGGAACAGGGGACCCAACGCACACCGGGGAGCTGTTTTTT
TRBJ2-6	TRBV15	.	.	CATSGGSSGANVLTF	TGTGCCACCAGCGGCGGAAGCTCTGGGGCCAACGTCCTGACTTTC
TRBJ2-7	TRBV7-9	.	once	CASSLIGGLDEQYF	TGTGCCAGCAGCCTTATAGGGGGGTTGGACGAGCAGTACTTC
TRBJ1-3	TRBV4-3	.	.	CASSRSWGQGNTIYF	TGCGCCAGCAGCCGCAGTTGGGGGCAGGGAAACACCATATATTTT
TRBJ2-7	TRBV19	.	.	CASSIPPQFHEQYF	TGTGCCAGTAGTATCCCCCCACAGTTCCACGAGCAGTACTTC
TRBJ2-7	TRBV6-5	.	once	CASKEYGDGTYEQYF	TGTGCCAGCAAGGAATACGGGGACGGAACCTACGAGCAGTACTTC
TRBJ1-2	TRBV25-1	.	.	CASSGYRGGYGYTF	TGTGCCAGCAGTGGATATAGGGGTGGCTATGGCTACACCTTC
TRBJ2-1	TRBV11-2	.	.	CASSPHGPNSYNEQFF	TGTGCCAGCAGCCCACATGGACCTAACTCCTACAATGAGCAGTTCTTC
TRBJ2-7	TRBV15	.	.	CATSRVAQGLEQYF	TGTGCCACCAGCAGAGTGGCACAGGGACTCGAGCAGTACTTC
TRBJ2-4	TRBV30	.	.	CAWNGGTLAKNIQYF	TGTGCCTGGAATGGGGGCACCCTAGCCAAAAACATTCAGTACTTC
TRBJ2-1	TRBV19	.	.	CASSIGPVPSVQFF	TGTGCCAGTAGTATAGGTCCGGTCCCAAGTGTGCAGTTCTTC
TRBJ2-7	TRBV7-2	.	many	CASSHKVSEGFYEQYF	TGTGCCAGCAGCCACAAGGTCAGCGAGGGATTCTACGAGCAGTACTTC
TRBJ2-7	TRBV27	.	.	CASSLAGGREQYF	TGTGCCAGCAGTCTGGCAGGGGGGCGGGAGCAGTACTTC
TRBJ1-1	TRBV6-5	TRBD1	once	CASTPRQGVEAFF	TGTGCCAGCACCCCCCGACAGGGGGTAGAAGCTTTCTTT
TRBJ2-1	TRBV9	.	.	CASSTSTGGDEQFF	TGTGCCAGCAGTACTAGTACCGGTGGCGATGAGCAGTTCTTC
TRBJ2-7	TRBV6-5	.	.	CASSPTSYEQYF	TGTGCCAGCAGTCCTACGTCCTACGAGCAGTACTTC
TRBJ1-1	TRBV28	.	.	CASSSERNQAFF	TGTGCCAGCAGTTCCGAGCGCAACCAAGCTTTCTTT
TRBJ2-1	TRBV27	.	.	CASSFGGLQFF	TGTGCCAGCAGTTTCGGGGGGCTCCAATTCTTC
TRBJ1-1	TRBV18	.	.	CASSPQNRATNTEAFF	TGTGCCAGCTCACCACAAAACAGGGCGACGAACACTGAAGCTTTCTTT
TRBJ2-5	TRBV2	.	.	CASSEGTEETQYF	TGTGCCAGCAGTGAAGGGACAGAAGAGACCCAGTACTTC
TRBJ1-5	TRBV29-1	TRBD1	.	CSVQGVSNQPQHF	TGCAGCGTTCAGGGGGTAAGCAATCAGCCCCAGCATTTT
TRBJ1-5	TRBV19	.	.	CASNGEKAGPDSNQPQHF	TGTGCCAGTAATGGGGAGAAGGCAGGACCCGATAGCAATCAGCCCCAGCATTTT
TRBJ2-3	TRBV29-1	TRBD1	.	CSVGTGSDTQYF	TGCAGCGTGGGGACAGGGTCAGATACGCAGTATTTT
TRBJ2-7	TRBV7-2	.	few	CASSLVYHEQYF	TGTGCCAGCAGCTTAGTTTACCACGAGCAGTACTTC
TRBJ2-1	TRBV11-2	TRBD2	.	CASSPGLASANEQFF	TGTGCCAGCAGCCCAGGACTAGCATCGGCCAATGAGCAGTTCTTC
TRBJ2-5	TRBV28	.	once	CASSILGETQYF	TGTGCCAGCAGTATACTCGGGGAGACCCAGTACTTC
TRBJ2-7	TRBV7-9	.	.	CASSATRVQYF	TGTGCCAGCAGCGCGACCCGTGTGCAGTACTTC
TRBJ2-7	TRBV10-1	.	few	CASSPDSSYEQYF	TGCGCCAGCAGTCCTGACAGTTCCTACGAGCAGTACTTC
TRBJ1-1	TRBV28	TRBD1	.	CASRTTGGASEAFF	TGTGCCAGCAGAACAACAGGGGGCGCTTCTGAAGCTTTCTTT
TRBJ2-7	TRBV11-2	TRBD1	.	CASSWGQGGTYEQYF	TGTGCCAGCAGCTGGGGACAGGGAGGCACCTACGAGCAGTACTTC
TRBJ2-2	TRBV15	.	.	CATSPARGGAGTGELFF	TGTGCCACCAGCCCCGCCAGGGGGGGCGCTGGAACCGGGGAGCTGTTTTTT
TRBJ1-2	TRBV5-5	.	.	CASSLVPGGKSYGYTF	TGTGCCAGCAGCTTGGTTCCAGGAGGGAAGAGCTATGGCTACACCTTC
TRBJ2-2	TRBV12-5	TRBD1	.	CASGLDRSANTGELFF	TGTGCTAGTGGCCTGGACAGGAGCGCGAACACCGGGGAGCTGTTTTTT
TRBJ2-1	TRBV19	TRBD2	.	CASTPGGRALNEQFF	TGTGCCAGTACCCCCGGGGGGAGGGCCCTCAATGAGCAGTTCTTC
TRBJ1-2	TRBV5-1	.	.	CASSVGGDGYTF	TGCGCCAGCAGCGTGGGAGGGGATGGCTACACCTTC
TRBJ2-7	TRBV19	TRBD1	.	CASSIDRGDGEQYF	TGTGCCAGTAGTATCGACAGGGGGGACGGCGAGCAGTACTTC
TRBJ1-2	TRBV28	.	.	CASVNDRANYGYTF	TGTGCCAGCGTTAATGACCGAGCTAACTATGGCTACACCTTC
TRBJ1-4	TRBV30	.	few	CAWRRTSGGYEKLFF	TGTGCCTGGAGGAGGACCTCCGGGGGATATGAAAAACTGTTTTTT